The clone carrying this TCR beta chain was recorded a few times. Its specificity is not known. TCRdb recomputed calls from the 5' RACE reads with MiXCR, one row per CDR3 protein. The sample lists approximately 230,000 distinct CDR3 sequences; 6.5% were seen once. CDR3 length equals 17 residues. Trimming removed 3 bases at V and 2 bases at J, with 20 bases between. Germline loops: CDR1 MDHEN, CDR2 SYDVKM. The sample is drawn from a study of identical twins. Overall study findings and caveats: There were fewer insertions in abundant cord blood beta clonotypes, but memory repertoires showed no such pattern.

This sample also belongs to another study, concerning T cells expressing NK-cell markers. This second study says: Each TCR beta repertoire originated in sorted T cells that were CD3+CD56+NKG2C+, CD3+CD56+NKG2C- or CD3+CD56-NKG2C+. Sorting of alpha-beta TCR T cells alone was achieved in several experiments with an anti-gamma-delta TCR antibody.

The sample was CD8+ T cells sorted from blood. The sequence derives from a woman between 18 and 29 years old in good health. This chain uses TRBV28 with TRBJ2-7, with D possibly being TRBD1 (5 bases). The CDR3 DNA follows: TGTGCCAGCAGTTTCCCAACACCTCAGGGAATTACCTACGAGCAGTACTTC. It translates to CASSFPTPQGITYEQYF.